This TCR beta chain was obtained from a study of blood T cell repertoires in COVID-19. Study overall: Specimens from acute and convalescent COVID-19 originated in the United States, Italy and Spain. Sources were T cells, B-cell-depleted T cells, or PBMCs; the material itself was cDNA or gDNA.

Profiled with immunoSEQ multiplex PCR; TCRdb holds only in-frame clones, not every one. Among roughly 200,000 clones, about nine tenths were seen once, and the ten largest hold around 1.5%. The ends lost 4 bases at V and 2 bases at J; junction bases unmatched: 8. Per the germline V gene, CDR1 is SEHNR and CDR2 is FQNEAQ (reference sequence). The CDR3 has 16 residues. The rearrangement uses TRBV7-9 and TRBJ2-5; 9 nucleotides align to TRBD1. This receptor was identified in a man younger than 35 with active or convalescent COVID-19. Specimen: peripheral blood. CDR3 sequence (DNA): TGTGCCAGCAGCTCCGGACAGGGGCGGACTCAAGAGACCCAGTACTTC. Translation gives CASSSGQGRTQETQYF.